The clone carrying this T cell receptor (beta chain) was seen a handful of times. This record belongs to a study of T cell repertoires in cytomegalovirus infection. Study-wide context: Through public TCR beta signatures, both CMV infection and matching HLA type were indicated.

Germline CDR1 LGHNA, CDR2 YNFKEQ. The CDR3 spans 13 residues. Trimming cost V 4 bases and J 4 bases, with 10 bases left between them. TCRdb re-called the reads through MiXCR, storing one row per CDR3 protein. The data contain about 80,000 distinct CDR3 sequences, 3% to 4.5% of them seen just once; the ten biggest clones take up approximately 4.6%. The specimen sequenced was PBMCs. V usage is TRBV4-2 and J usage is TRBJ1-1; maybe TRBD1 (5 bases). The sequence derives from a human donor in good health (CMV status not recorded). Some clones in this sample may be carry-over from other donors' samples. CDR3 in amino acids: CASSPRAGTEAFF. The CDR3 DNA follows: TGTGCCAGCAGCCCCAGGGCTGGCACTGAAGCTTTCTTT.